Listed below are T cell receptor beta chains from one sample, sequenced in a study of blood T cell repertoires in COVID-19. Here immunoSEQ multiplex PCR was the method, and the copy in TCRdb shows in-frame clones only, minus some. Among some 87,000 clones, approximately 87% were seen once, and the ten largest hold approximately 18%. The sample consisted of peripheral blood. The origin of the receptors is a human donor in a cohort sampled during active COVID-19. Both conserved end residues are part of each CDR3. A D gene is named only where the DNA matches it firmly. A clone size is listed for some rows: how often the clone was seen (once, few, many), or a class if it is expanded.

v_call	clone_size	d_call	j_call	cdr3_nt	cdr3_aa
TRBV7-8	.	TRBD1	TRBJ2-5	TGTGCCAGCAGCAACCGGGACAGGGGTGGTGGATACCAAGAGACCCAGTACTTC	CASSNRDRGGGYQETQYF
TRBV5-1	few	.	TRBJ2-1	TGCGCCAGCAGCGTGGGAGGGACAGGTCATGGTGAGCAGTTCTTC	CASSVGGTGHGEQFF
TRBV11-2	once	.	TRBJ2-5	TGTGCCAGCAGCCCGACCGGGGCAGGGGTAAAGACCCAGTACTTC	CASSPTGAGVKTQYF
TRBV28	.	TRBD1	TRBJ1-2	TGTGCCAGCCTCCCCGGGGACAGGGATCCTGGCTACACCTTC	CASLPGDRDPGYTF
TRBV27	.	.	TRBJ1-1	TGTGCCAGCAGTTTATCCCCGACAGTGAACACTGAAGCTTTCTTT	CASSLSPTVNTEAFF
TRBV4-1	few	.	TRBJ1-6	TGCGCCAGACGATACAGATTAACCTATAATTCACCCCTCCACTTT	CARRYRLTYNSPLHF
TRBV11-1	.	.	TRBJ2-1	TGTGCCAGCAGCTTAAGGGTCGGACTATCCCGGAATGAGCAGTTCTTC	CASSLRVGLSRNEQFF
TRBV9	.	.	TRBJ2-7	TGTGCCAGCAGCGGACATCCGAGGGAAAGCTCCTACGAGCAGTACTTC	CASSGHPRESSYEQYF
TRBV19	.	TRBD1	TRBJ2-5	TGTGCCAGTAGCGGGGGAGGGACAGGGGAAGAGACCCAGTACTTC	CASSGGGTGEETQYF
TRBV4-3	few	TRBD1	TRBJ2-7	TGCGCCAGCAGCCAAGTAACAGGGGCCTACGAGCAGTACTTC	CASSQVTGAYEQYF
TRBV30	.	TRBD2	TRBJ2-2	TGTGCCTGGAGTGTAAAGCGGGGGTACACCGGGGAGCTGTTTTTT	CAWSVKRGYTGELFF
TRBV2	once	TRBD1	TRBJ1-5	TGTGCCAGCAGCATAGGGACAGGGTATCAGCCCCAGCATTTT	CASSIGTGYQPQHF
TRBV7-2	.	.	TRBJ1-3	TGTGCCAGCGGCAGGGATCCAGGAAACACCATATATTTT	CASGRDPGNTIYF
TRBV5-8	.	.	TRBJ1-5	TGTGCCAGCAGCTTAGTTAGTAGCAATCAGCCCCAGCATTTT	CASSLVSSNQPQHF
TRBV27	few	.	TRBJ1-5	TGTGCCAGCAGTTTGGGGGAGGGTGGGGATTGGGGTTTCAATCAGCCCCAGCATTTT	CASSLGEGGDWGFNQPQHF
TRBV5-4	.	.	TRBJ1-4	TGTGCCAGCAGCTTCAGTTTGGGACATAATGAAAAACTGTTTTTT	CASSFSLGHNEKLFF
TRBV7-9	.	TRBD2	TRBJ2-5	TGTGCCAGCAGCGGACTAGCGGGGGGGCTGGAGACCCAGTACTTC	CASSGLAGGLETQYF
TRBV5-1	.	.	TRBJ2-7	TGCGCCAGCAGGTCGACCGGGCCAAGGGGGGAGCAGTACTTC	CASRSTGPRGEQYF
TRBV30	.	.	TRBJ1-6	TGTGCCGGCCGGCAGAGGAGCTCCTATAATTCACCCCTCCACTTT	CAGRQRSSYNSPLHF
TRBV3-1/TRBV3-2	.	.	TRBJ2-2	TGTGCCAGCAGTCAGGGGACCAACCGGGAGCTGTTTTTT	CASSQGTNRELFF
TRBV18	.	.	TRBJ1-5	TGTGCCAGCTCACCGATACCGGGGAGCAATCAGCCCCAGCATTTT	CASSPIPGSNQPQHF
TRBV24-1	once	.	TRBJ2-3	TGTGCCACCAGTGGTACCGGGACATGGGGAGATACGCAGTATTTT	CATSGTGTWGDTQYF
TRBV7-9	.	.	TRBJ1-1	TGTGCCAGCAGCTTAGTTTCCGGGAGGAACACTGAAGCTTTCTTT	CASSLVSGRNTEAFF
TRBV29-1	.	TRBD1	TRBJ2-5	TGCAGCGTTGAAGAGGAGGTCGGGACAGGGGATTACTTC	CSVEEEVGTGDYF
TRBV6-5	.	.	TRBJ2-2	TGTGCCAGCAGTTACTCCCAGGGAGGCACCGGGGAGCTGTTTTTT	CASSYSQGGTGELFF
TRBV2	.	TRBD1	TRBJ1-2	TGTGCCAGCAGCGAACAGACAGGGGTCTATGGCTACACCTTC	CASSEQTGVYGYTF
TRBV10-1	few	.	TRBJ1-2	TGCGCCAGCAGTGAGAGCCCGGGACAAGGATCTTATGGCTACACCTTC	CASSESPGQGSYGYTF
TRBV11-2	.	.	TRBJ2-7	TGTGCCAGCAGTTCAGGCGACGAGCAGTACTTC	CASSSGDEQYF
TRBV19	.	.	TRBJ1-5	TGTGCCAGTAGTATAGTACGGGGGGGCGGGGGCAATCAGCCCCAGCATTTT	CASSIVRGGGGNQPQHF
TRBV5-8	few	.	TRBJ1-5	TGTGCCAGCAAGGGGGACGGATATAGCAATCAGCCCCAGCATTTT	CASKGDGYSNQPQHF
TRBV7-6	.	TRBD2	TRBJ2-7	TGTGCCAGCAGTCGGGGGGACCCGCCGGCCTACGAGCAGTACTTC	CASSRGDPPAYEQYF
TRBV6-5	.	TRBD2	TRBJ2-7	TGTGCCAGCAGACCGGGGGGATCCTACGAGCAGTACTTC	CASRPGGSYEQYF
TRBV5-5	.	.	TRBJ2-1	TGTGCCAGCAGCCACCCTAGGTTTGAGCAGTTCTTC	CASSHPRFEQFF
TRBV10-2	.	TRBD2	TRBJ2-7	TGCGCCAGCAAACCTACTAGCGGGGGGAAGCAGTACTTC	CASKPTSGGKQYF
TRBV7-2	.	TRBD1	TRBJ2-1	TGTGCCAGCAGCCCTAGGACAGGGGGCTCCTACAATGAGCAGTTCTTC	CASSPRTGGSYNEQFF
TRBV30	.	.	TRBJ1-4	TGTGCCTGGACGACGGGACTGACTAATGAAAAACTGTTTTTT	CAWTTGLTNEKLFF
TRBV5-1	.	TRBD2	TRBJ2-5	TGCGCCAGCAGCTTGGAAGGGACTACGAAGACCCAGTACTTC	CASSLEGTTKTQYF
TRBV5-1	.	.	TRBJ2-3	TGCGCCAGCAGCTACGGGGGGCTCCAAGGAGATACGCAGTATTTT	CASSYGGLQGDTQYF
TRBV6-5	.	TRBD1	TRBJ1-4	TGTGCCAGCAGCCAGGGGGTAATGTCCGAAAAACTGTTTTTT	CASSQGVMSEKLFF
TRBV7-9	.	.	TRBJ2-5	TGTGCCAGCAGCTTAGTTCAGGGGCCGGGTGGAGAGACCCAGTACTTC	CASSLVQGPGGETQYF
TRBV19	few	TRBD1	TRBJ2-7	TGTGCCAGTAGTAAGGGACAGCTCTACGAGCAGTACTTC	CASSKGQLYEQYF
TRBV19	.	.	TRBJ1-5	TGTGCCAGTACCGACAGGCTCAATCAGCCCCAGCATTTT	CASTDRLNQPQHF
TRBV7-2	few	.	TRBJ1-3	TGTGCCAGCAGCTTAGATAGGGGAATCGGAAACACCATATATTTT	CASSLDRGIGNTIYF
TRBV11-2	.	.	TRBJ2-4	TGTGCCAGCAGCTTAGACAGGAAAAACATTCAGTACTTC	CASSLDRKNIQYF
TRBV19	once	TRBD1	TRBJ1-1	TGTGCCAGTAGTACCGGTACAGGGGGCAATGAAGCTTTCTTT	CASSTGTGGNEAFF
TRBV14	.	.	TRBJ1-2	TGTGCCAGCAGCCGGGGCAGCAACTATGGCTACACCTTC	CASSRGSNYGYTF
TRBV4-1	.	TRBD2	TRBJ2-3	TGCGCCAGCAGCTTTCTAGCGGGGGTGAGCACAGATACGCAGTATTTT	CASSFLAGVSTDTQYF
TRBV7-9	few	.	TRBJ1-6	TGTGCCAGCAGATTCGATAATTCACCCCTCCACTTT	CASRFDNSPLHF
TRBV24-1	.	.	TRBJ1-2	TGTGCCACCAGTGGTAATATCGGGGAGGCTAACTATGGCTACACCTTC	CATSGNIGEANYGYTF
TRBV15	.	.	TRBJ2-1	TGTGCCACCAGCACGGGGGAGGCAAATGAGCAGTTCTTC	CATSTGEANEQFF
TRBV6-5	.	.	TRBJ2-7	TGTGCCAGCAGTTACGACCGGGATCAGTACGAGCAGTACTTC	CASSYDRDQYEQYF
TRBV7-2	.	.	TRBJ1-2	TGTGCCAGCAGCTTAGAGGGGGTTCGGCATGGCTACACCTTC	CASSLEGVRHGYTF
TRBV19	.	.	TRBJ2-3	TGTGCCAGTAGTATATCGCCGCCCCGGGGCACAGATACGCAGTATTTT	CASSISPPRGTDTQYF
TRBV5-4	.	.	TRBJ1-4	TGTGCCAGCATCAGGGCGGTTGATGAAAAACTGTTTTTT	CASIRAVDEKLFF